This T cell receptor (beta chain) was sequenced in a study of T cell changes during pregnancy in multiple sclerosis. Libraries were prepared by immunoSEQ multiplex PCR; TCRdb keeps only in-frame clonotypes and omits some of them. This sample has roughly 63,000 clones, with about 92% found just once. The CDR3 covers 16 residues. The trim removed 3 bases at V and 2 bases at J, leaving 6 bases unmatched. Germline V CDR1 and CDR2: SGHRS, YFSETQ. The gene calls are TRBV5-1 and TRBJ2-3, with 10 bases matching TRBD2. This TCR came from a female donor in good health, enrolled as a control in a pregnancy study. Here the sequenced sample was peripheral blood, taken in the second trimester of pregnancy. The CDR3 DNA is TGCGCCAGCAGCTCTTTGGGACTAGCGTCCACAGATACGCAGTATTTT. Translated, it gives CASSSLGLASTDTQYF.